These T cell receptor beta chains were read from a single sample in a study of shared clonotypes between healthy human individuals. TCRdb's table, derived via immunoSEQ multiplex PCR, lists solely in-frame clones and lacks some. The table has 950,000 to 1,300,000 clones, roughly 75% seen once. Specimen: memory CD4+ T cells sorted from blood. The receptor set was obtained from a young man in good health. CDR3s include the opening cysteine and the closing phenylalanine or tryptophan. The order of the fields is J gene, clone size, D gene, V gene, CDR3 length, CDR3 DNA, CDR3 protein. A D gene is named only where the DNA matches it firmly. Clone size is shown for a subset of rows, as once, few, many or a class of expanded clone.

TRBJ1-6,once,-,TRBV30,14,TGTGCCTGGAGTGTAACCGGACAAAATTCACCCCTCCACTTT,CAWSVTGQNSPLHF
TRBJ1-5,-,TRBD1,TRBV28,16,TGTGCCAGCAGTTTAGGCACAGGGGGGCTAGATCAGCCCCAGCATTTT,CASSLGTGGLDQPQHF
TRBJ2-4,-,-,TRBV28,14,TGTGCCAGCAGTGGCGGACGAACCAAAAACATTCAGTACTTC,CASSGGRTKNIQYF
TRBJ2-2,-,-,TRBV6-4,13,TGTGCCAGCAGTGACAGGGCGGACGGGGAGCTGTTTTTT,CASSDRADGELFF
TRBJ2-5,-,-,TRBV7-9,15,TGTGCCAGCAGCTTAGGGACACCCGGAGCGGAGACCCAGTACTTC,CASSLGTPGAETQYF
TRBJ2-3,-,-,TRBV19,15,TGTGCCAGCACCGGGGGCCGGCTCGGCACAGATACGCAGTATTTT,CASTGGRLGTDTQYF
TRBJ2-1,-,TRBD2,TRBV25-1,14,TGTGCCAGCAGTCTAACTAGCGGGAGAGGGGAGCAGTTCTTC,CASSLTSGRGEQFF
TRBJ2-7,-,-,TRBV11-2,16,TGTGCCAGCACCGGCTCCTCATGGACCAGCTCCTACGAGCAGTACTTC,CASTGSSWTSSYEQYF
TRBJ2-5,-,TRBD2,TRBV7-2,14,TGTGCCAGCAGCTTAGCTAGCGGGAGTGGGACCCAGTACTTC,CASSLASGSGTQYF
TRBJ1-2,-,-,TRBV5-5,15,TGTGCCAGCAGCTTTACACTGGACGGCAACTATGGCTACACCTTC,CASSFTLDGNYGYTF
TRBJ2-1,-,-,TRBV9,15,TGTGCCAGCAGCCGGGCAGTAAGTGGTATCAATGAGCAGTTCTTC,CASSRAVSGINEQFF
TRBJ2-7,-,-,TRBV2,16,TGTGCCAGCAGGGGGAGGGGGGACCTCAGGAGCTACGAGCAGTACTTC,CASRGRGDLRSYEQYF
TRBJ2-2,-,-,TRBV5-1,17,TGCGCCAGCAGCTTGGACGCGGCAGGGGAGGACACCGGGGAGCTGTTTTTT,CASSLDAAGEDTGELFF
TRBJ1-4,-,-,TRBV5-1,15,TGCGCCAGCAGCTTACAGGGAGCAACTAATGAAAAACTGTTTTTT,CASSLQGATNEKLFF
TRBJ2-5,-,TRBD1,TRBV25-1,15,TGTGCCAGCGCCCCTAGGGGGCGACGACAAGAGACCCAGTACTTC,CASAPRGRRQETQYF
TRBJ2-1,-,-,TRBV5-1,12,TGCGCCAGCAGCGCCCCGGCCAATGAGCAGTTCTTC,CASSAPANEQFF
TRBJ1-4,-,-,TRBV7-3,16,TGTGCCAGCAGCTTACTCGGACCTCTACGGAGAGAAAAACTGTTTTTT,CASSLLGPLRREKLFF
TRBJ2-6,-,TRBD1,TRBV15,16,TGTGCCACCAGCAGACCGACAGGGGCCGGGGCCAACGTCCTGACTTTC,CATSRPTGAGANVLTF
TRBJ2-5,-,-,TRBV10-2,11,TGCGCCAGCAGTGTAGGGGAGACCCAGTACTTC,CASSVGETQYF
TRBJ2-3,-,-,TRBV25-1,14,TGTGCCAGCAGTCAGGGGAGATCCACAGATACGCAGTATTTT,CASSQGRSTDTQYF
TRBJ2-7,-,TRBD1,TRBV7-2,15,TGTGCCAGCAGCTTTCGACAGGGGGAATCCTACGAGCAGTACTTC,CASSFRQGESYEQYF
TRBJ2-2,-,-,TRBV5-4,16,TGTGCCAGCAGCCCGAATAGTCGTGGGGGGACCGGGGAGCTGTTTTTT,CASSPNSRGGTGELFF